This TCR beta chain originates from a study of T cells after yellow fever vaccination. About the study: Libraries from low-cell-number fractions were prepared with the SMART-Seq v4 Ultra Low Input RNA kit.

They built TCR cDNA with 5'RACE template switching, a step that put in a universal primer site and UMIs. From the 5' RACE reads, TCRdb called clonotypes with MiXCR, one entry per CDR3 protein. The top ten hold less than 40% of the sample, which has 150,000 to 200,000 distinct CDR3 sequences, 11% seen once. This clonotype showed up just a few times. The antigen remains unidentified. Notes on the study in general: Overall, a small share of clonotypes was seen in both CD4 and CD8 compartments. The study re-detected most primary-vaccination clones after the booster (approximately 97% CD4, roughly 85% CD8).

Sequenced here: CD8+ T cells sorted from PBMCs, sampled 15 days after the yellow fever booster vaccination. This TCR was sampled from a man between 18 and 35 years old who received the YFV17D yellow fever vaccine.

CDR3 DNA sequence: TGTGCCACCAGCAGAGAGGGGACAGGGTACGAGCAGTACTTC. Protein sequence: CATSREGTGYEQYF. The V and J genes are TRBV15 and TRBJ2-7, with 9 positions matching TRBD1. Germline-derived CDR1 and CDR2 are LNHNV and YYDKDF (reference sequence). J was trimmed by 4 bases and V by 0 bases; bases with no gene match: 1. This CDR3 has 14 amino acids.